This T cell receptor (beta chain) was found in a study of Graves' ophthalmopathy and Graves' hyperthyroidism. On the study more broadly: Blood was drawn at initial diagnosis, before any treatment.

Patients were excluded if they had other autoimmune diseases or uncontrolled infections, and likewise if pregnancy or lactation applied. This clonotype has a count of ten or more. Its specificity is not known. TCR beta CDR3 amplification used RNA transcripts. First-round RT-PCR with HTBI primers preceded a second-round multiplex PCR. TCRdb passed the multiplex PCR reads through MiXCR, listing each CDR3 protein once. The data show roughly 410,000 distinct CDR3 sequences, with just over 15% seen just once and 5.5% to 7% held by the top ten. The germline V gene encodes CDR1 LNHDA and CDR2 SQIVND (reference sequence). CDR3 length: 12 residues. Trimming cost V 7 bases and J 4 bases, with 11 bases left between them. Study-level points and caveats: The model predicted ophthalmopathy progression with about 70% sensitivity and approximately 72% specificity.

The sequencing input was peripheral blood. The TCR sequence derives from a woman aged 18-30 years with stable Graves' hyperthyroidism. The genes are TRBV19 and TRBJ2-7; D unclear. CDR3 bases: TGTGCCAGTAACTCCCCACCTTACGAGCAGTACTTC. The encoded protein is CASNSPPYEQYF. The complete variable domain, with remaining parts taken from reference TRBV19 and TRBJ2-7, reads DGGITQSPKYLFRKEGQNVTLSCEQNLNHDAMYWYRQDPGQGLRLIYYSQIVNDFQKGDIAEGYSVSREKKESFPLTVTSAQKNPTAFYLCASNSPPYEQYFGPGTRLTVT.